This T cell receptor beta chain appears in the sequencing data of a study of T cell responses to AZD1222 COVID-19 vaccine. Overall study results and limits: No repertoire was sampled before or during the peak T cell response, only after it.

This clone occurred a few times. The antigen is not known. CDR1 and CDR2 (germline): MGHRA, YSYEKL. V was trimmed by 0 bases and J by 7 bases, leaving 10 bases between them. The CDR3 sequence is 14 residues long. Only in-frame clones appear in the TCRdb table, and some are missing; sequencing was by immunoSEQ multiplex PCR. The sample consists of roughly 150,000 clones, more than 90% of them appearing once. This sequence joins TRBV4-1 and TRBJ1-3; D call uncertain. The source material was peripheral blood, sampled on day 0 of AZD1222 vaccination. This receptor was taken from an adult in good health. In nucleotides, the CDR3 is TGCGCCAGCAGCCAAGAAAGGATGGGGAACACCATATATTTT. This sequence encodes CASSQERMGNTIYF.